This TCR beta chain is drawn from a study of regulatory T cells in long-lasting Graves disease. Study-level background: New Graves' disease cases had less than 3 months of antithyroid drugs.

The germline V gene encodes CDR1 MNHEY and CDR2 SMNVEV (reference sequence). There are 16 residues in the CDR3. Trimming removed 6 bases from V and 0 bases from J, with 16 bases in between. This clonotype was picked up a small number of times. TCR beta libraries were built with iRepertoire HTBI primers and Arm-PCR of CDR3 regions. TCRdb used MiXCR to reprocess the multiplex PCR reads, holding one entry per CDR3 protein. The sample consists of approximately 540,000 distinct CDR3 sequences, 12% of them appearing once. Time point described: newly diagnosed GD, antithyroid drugs for less than 3 months. The TCR library was made from RNA that had been extracted from PBMCs in TRIzol. The diagnosis of Graves' disease used American Thyroid Association guidelines. A further study also used this sample, focusing on T cells in Graves' hyperthyroidism and ophthalmopathy. From that report: Stable disease denoted Graves' hyperthyroidism without ophthalmopathy progression within 18 months.

The TCR was taken from a woman under 40 with Graves disease. The V gene is TRBV27, the J gene TRBJ2-3; D perhaps matches TRBD2 (6 bases). The starting material was peripheral blood mononuclear cells (PBMCs), obtained at new diagnosis, from a patient treated with antithyroid drugs. The CDR3 coding sequence is TGTGCCAGCAGCTCCGGGACTTATTCTAGCACAGATACGCAGTATTTT. Translated, it gives CASSSGTYSSTDTQYF.